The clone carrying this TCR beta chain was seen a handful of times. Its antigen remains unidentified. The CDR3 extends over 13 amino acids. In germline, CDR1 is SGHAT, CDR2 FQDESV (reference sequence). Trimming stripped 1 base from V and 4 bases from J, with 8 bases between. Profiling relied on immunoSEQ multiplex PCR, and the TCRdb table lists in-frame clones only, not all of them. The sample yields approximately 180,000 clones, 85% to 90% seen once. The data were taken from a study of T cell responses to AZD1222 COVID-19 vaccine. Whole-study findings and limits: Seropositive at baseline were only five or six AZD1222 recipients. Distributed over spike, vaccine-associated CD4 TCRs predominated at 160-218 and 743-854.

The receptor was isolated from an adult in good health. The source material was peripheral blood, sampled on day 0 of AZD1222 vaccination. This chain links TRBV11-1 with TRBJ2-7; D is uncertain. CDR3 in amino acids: CASSLGAGYEQYF. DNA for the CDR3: TGTGCCAGCAGCTTAGGGGCAGGTTACGAGCAGTACTTC.